Sequencing of this TCR beta chain was carried out in a study of vaccination and CD4 T cells after COVID-19. This clonotype is labeled as medium-sized. The antigen is unknown. Treatment meaning: roughly nine-day PBMC culture with coronavirus spike peptide pools or control peptides (ViraFEST assay). From germline, CDR1 is MNHEY and CDR2 SMNVEV (reference sequence). Trimming took 1 base from V and 9 from J, leaving 9 bases between them. The CDR3 totals 12 residues. Sequenced with the Oncomine TCR Beta short-read assay was DNA taken from cultured CD4+ T cells. TCRdb fed the PCR reads into MiXCR, producing one record per CDR3 protein. The table has nearly 15,000 distinct CDR3 sequences, about 55% seen once.

The sample consisted of CD4+ T cells from blood, cultured in vitro, taken before SARS-CoV-2 vaccination. V usage is TRBV27 and J usage is TRBJ2-5, with D tentatively TRBD2 (6 bases). This clonotype originated in a human donor who had recovered from COVID-19. The CDR3 DNA reads TGTGCCAGCAGTTTATACGGGGGTCCCCAGTACTTC. As protein: CASSLYGGPQYF.